What follows are 19 T cell receptor beta chains derived from one specimen sequenced in a study of T cell responses to AZD1222 COVID-19 vaccine. The method was immunoSEQ multiplex PCR; TCRdb's version includes in-frame clones alone and lacks a portion of them. Of under 150,000 clones listed, about nine tenths are singletons. This sample comprised peripheral blood, obtained 28 days after the second AZD1222 dose. The receptors originated from an adult who received the AZD1222 COVID-19 vaccine.

The rearrangement links TRBV6-2 or TRBV6-3 to TRBJ2-5; TRBD1 aligns across 9 bases. From germline, CDR1 is MNHEY and CDR2 SVGEGT. CDR3 size: 16 residues. V lost 2 bases and J lost 4; bases outside the gene matches: 8. The CDR3 spells CASSYRNRGRTETQYF. The CDR3 region has the DNA TGTGCCAGCAGTTACAGAAACAGGGGGCGCACAGAGACCCAGTACTTC.

The chain combines TRBV19 with TRBJ2-7; no reliable D call. Germline assignment: CDR1 LNHDA and CDR2 SQIVND (reference sequence). This CDR3 is built from 13 residues. V shed 1 base and J shed 4 bases, with 8 bases lying between them. The CDR3 sequence: CASSIGAVYEQYF. The CDR3 region has the DNA TGTGCCAGTAGTATAGGGGCTGTGTACGAGCAGTACTTC.

This clone was seen only once. The rearrangement uses TRBV28 and TRBJ2-1; D possibly corresponds to TRBD1 (6 bases). The length of the CDR3 is 16 residues. CDR1 is MDHEN and CDR2 is SYDVKM in the germline V gene. Trimming stripped 6 bases from V and 4 bases from J, with 19 bases between. The CDR3: CASSHDGRGTYNEQFF. The CDR3 DNA sequence: TGTGCCAGCAGCCACGACGGAAGGGGGACGTACAATGAGCAGTTCTTC.

The chain joins TRBV7-2 to TRBJ2-5, with D unclear. The V and J ends lost 4 bases and 1 base respectively, with 10 bases between them. This CDR3 is built from 14 residues. The germline V gene encodes CDR1 SGHTA and CDR2 FQGNSA. As DNA, the CDR3 is TGTGCCAGCAGCTCCTCCGCGACCCAAGAGACCCAGTACTTC. It encodes CASSSSATQETQYF. Supplemented by reference TRBV7-2 and TRBJ2-5, the full variable domain reads GAGVSQSPSNKVTEKGKDVELRCDPISGHTALYWYRQSLGQGLEFLIYFQGNSAPDKSGLPSDRFSAERTGGSVSTLTIQRTQQEDSAVYLCASSSSATQETQYFGPGTRLLVL.

V usage is TRBV3-1 (or the pseudogene TRBV3-2) and J usage is TRBJ1-6; D unclear. The CDR3 totals 12 residues. Germline loops: CDR1 LGHDT, CDR2 YNNKEL (reference sequence). With 8 bases removed from V and 14 bases from J, the gap between germline ends came to 16 bases. The CDR3 loop reads CASAQARSSLHF. CDR3 sequence (DNA): TGTGCCAGCGCCCAAGCGCGTTCGTCCCTCCACTTT.

The chain links TRBV6-6 to TRBJ1-2; TRBD1 aligns across 7 bases. V was clipped by 5 bases and J by 7 bases; unmatched bases: 7. Looked up from germline, CDR1 is MNHNY and CDR2 is SVGAGI (reference sequence). CDR3 size: 13 residues. The CDR3 sequence: CASSTGTVSGYTF. CDR3 DNA sequence: TGTGCCAGCAGTACCGGGACAGTAAGTGGCTACACCTTC.

This clone was observed a handful of times. The rearrangement uses TRBV18 and TRBJ2-3; no clear D gene. The CDR3 has 13 amino acids. CDR1 KGHSH and CDR2 LQKENI come from the germline V gene. Trimming shortened V by 5 bases and J by 2 bases, and 8 bases separated the two germline ends. The CDR3, as DNA: TGTGCCAGCTCATCCTACAACACAGATACGCAGTATTTT. Its protein is CASSSYNTDTQYF. The entire variable domain, with the rest obtained from reference TRBV18 and TRBJ2-3, is as follows: NAGVMQNPRHLVRRRGQEARLRCSPMKGHSHVYWYRQLPEEGLKFMVYLQKENIIDESGMPKERFSAEFPKEGPSILRIQQVVRGDSAAYFCASSSYNTDTQYFGPGTRLTVL.

CDR3 protein: CASSVTSGRTDTQYF. The CDR3 region has the DNA TGTGCCAGCAGTGTCACTAGCGGTCGCACAGATACGCAGTATTTT. The V and J genes are TRBV6-4 and TRBJ2-3; 8 bases map to TRBD2. CDR3 length: 15 residues. Germline CDR1 reads MRHNA; CDR2 reads SNTAGT. The J segment lost 1 base and the V segment lost 4 bases, leaving 4 bases of the junction unmatched.

This clone has a single count. The chain joins TRBV2 to TRBJ1-2; 7 positions agree with TRBD1. The CDR3 runs to 16 residues. V was clipped by 0 bases and J by 3 bases; unmatched bases: 7. Germline CDR1 and CDR2: SNHLY and FYNNEI. CDR3 loop: CASSEAGTATYYGYTF. In nucleotides, the CDR3 is TGTGCCAGCAGTGAAGCCGGGACAGCAACCTACTATGGCTACACCTTC.

The chain recombines TRBV5-1 with TRBJ1-1, with D possibly TRBD1 on 6 matching bases. Germline loops: CDR1 SGHRS, CDR2 YFSETQ. The CDR3 covers 17 residues. The V and J ends lost 0 bases and 1 base respectively, with 16 bases between them. CDR3 amino acids: CASSLEGGQLWNTEAFF. The CDR3 DNA reads TGCGCCAGCAGCTTGGAGGGAGGACAGCTTTGGAACACTGAAGCTTTCTTT.

The V gene is TRBV6-1, the J gene TRBJ1-5; maybe TRBD1 (5 bases). Germline CDR1 reads MNHNS; CDR2 reads SASEGT. This CDR3 spans 16 amino acids. Trimming took 6 bases from V and 6 from J, leaving 21 bases between them. CDR3 in amino acids: CASRESSRVSRQPQHF. CDR3 sequence (DNA): TGTGCCAGCAGAGAATCCAGCAGGGTTTCGCGTCAGCCCCAGCATTTT.

This rearrangement joins TRBV12-3 or TRBV12-4 to TRBJ1-6; no firm D call. The CDR3 has 13 residues. V lost 2 bases to trimming and J lost 7 bases, with 6 bases between them. The CDR3 region has the DNA TGTGCCAGCAGTTTATGGCAGAATTCACCCCTCCACTTT. Amino acids: CASSLWQNSPLHF.

This chain connects TRBV7-3 to TRBJ1-2, with D perhaps TRBD1 (6 bases). This CDR3 region has 16 residues. Germline loops: CDR1 SGHTA, CDR2 FQGTGA. Between the trimmed V and J ends, which lost 5 bases and 4 bases, there was a span of 20 bases. The CDR3 coding sequence is TGTGCCAGCAGCCCCGAAGGACAGAAAGATTTCTATGGCTACACCTTC. This codes for CASSPEGQKDFYGYTF.

This chain uses TRBV6-6 with TRBJ1-4; no firm D call. V lost 5 bases and J lost 0, with 19 bases in between. CDR3 length: 18 amino acids. CDR1 and CDR2 (germline): MNHNY, SVGAGI (reference sequence). CDR3 sequence: CASSPVGRVIATNEKLFF. CDR3 coding DNA: TGTGCCAGCAGTCCAGTGGGGAGGGTCATCGCAACTAATGAAAAACTGTTTTTT.

The chain joins TRBV6-2 or TRBV6-3 to TRBJ1-1, with 8 nucleotides matching TRBD1. This CDR3 is 18 amino acids long. The V segment lost 0 bases and the J segment 1 base; nucleotides outside the gene matches: 10. Germline V gives CDR1 MNHEY, CDR2 SVGEGT. The CDR3 reads CASSYSPYTTGENTEAFF. CDR3 nucleotide sequence: TGTGCCAGCAGTTACTCGCCCTATACGACAGGGGAGAACACTGAAGCTTTCTTT.

The chain is built from TRBV2 and TRBJ1-1; 7 bases map to TRBD1. With 7 bases clipped from V and 1 base from J, the junction kept 9 bases outside the gene matches. Germline V gives CDR1 SNHLY, CDR2 FYNNEI. This CDR3 is 15 amino acids long. For the CDR3, the DNA is TGTGCCAGCACCCTTCGGACAGGCACGAACACTGAAGCTTTCTTT. This codes for CASTLRTGTNTEAFF.

This chain links TRBV9 with TRBJ2-1; D may be TRBD1 (7 bases). Trimming removed 3 bases from V and 7 bases from J, with 11 bases in between. The CDR3 length is 13 residues. Per the germline V gene, CDR1 is SGDLS and CDR2 is YYNGEE. The CDR3 protein is CASSARGRNEQFF. The CDR3 bases are TGTGCCAGCAGCGCCAGGGGGAGGAATGAGCAGTTCTTC. The whole variable domain, filled in from reference TRBV9 and TRBJ2-1, reads DSGVTQTPKHLITATGQRVTLRCSPRSGDLSVYWYQQSLDQGLQFLIQYYNGEERAKGNILERFSAQQFPDLHSELNLSSLELGDSALYFCASSARGRNEQFFGPGTRLTVL.

The chain employs TRBV28 and TRBJ1-6; the match to TRBD1 covers 9 bases. After removal of 4 bases from V and 8 bases from J, the junction contained 9 bases not matched to a gene. The germline V gene has CDR1 MDHEN and CDR2 SYDVKM. The CDR3 is 16 residues long. This CDR3 reads CASSSLSGTGHSPLHF. The DNA of the CDR3 is TGTGCCAGCAGTTCCCTTTCCGGGACAGGGCATTCACCCCTCCACTTT.

V is TRBV5-6 and J is TRBJ2-7, with D tentatively TRBD2 (5 bases). The CDR3 consists of 14 residues. Germline V gene sequence: CDR1 SGHDT, CDR2 YYEEEE. V lost 1 base and J lost 6, with 14 bases in between. CDR3 coding DNA: TGTGCCAGCAGCTTGTGGCCCCCCGGGGTCGAGCAGTACTTC. Encoded protein: CASSLWPPGVEQYF. The complete variable domain, with remaining parts taken from reference TRBV5-6 and TRBJ2-7, reads DAGVTQSPTHLIKTRGQQVTLRCSPKSGHDTVSWYQQALGQGPQFIFQYYEEEERQRGNFPDRFSGHQFPNYSSELNVNALLLGDSALYLCASSLWPPGVEQYFGPGTRLTVT.